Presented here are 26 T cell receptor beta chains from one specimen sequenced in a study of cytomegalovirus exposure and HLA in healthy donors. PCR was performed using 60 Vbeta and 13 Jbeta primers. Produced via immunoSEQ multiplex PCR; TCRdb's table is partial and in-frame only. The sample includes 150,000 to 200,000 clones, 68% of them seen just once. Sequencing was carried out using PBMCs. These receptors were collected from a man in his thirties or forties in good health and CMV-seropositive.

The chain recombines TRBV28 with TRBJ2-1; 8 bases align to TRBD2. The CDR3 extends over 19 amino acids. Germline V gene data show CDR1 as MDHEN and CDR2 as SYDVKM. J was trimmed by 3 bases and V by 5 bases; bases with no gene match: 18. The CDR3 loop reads CASSPAQAGARSRYNEQFF. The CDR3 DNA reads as TGTGCCAGCAGTCCGGCGCAAGCGGGAGCCCGATCACGCTACAATGAGCAGTTCTTC.

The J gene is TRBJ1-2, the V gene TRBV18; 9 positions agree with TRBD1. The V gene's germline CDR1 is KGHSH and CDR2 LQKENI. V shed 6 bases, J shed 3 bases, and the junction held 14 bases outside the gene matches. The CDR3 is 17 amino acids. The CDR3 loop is CASSPGTGPYKDYGYTF. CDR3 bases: TGTGCCAGCTCCCCTGGGACAGGGCCGTACAAGGACTATGGCTACACCTTC.

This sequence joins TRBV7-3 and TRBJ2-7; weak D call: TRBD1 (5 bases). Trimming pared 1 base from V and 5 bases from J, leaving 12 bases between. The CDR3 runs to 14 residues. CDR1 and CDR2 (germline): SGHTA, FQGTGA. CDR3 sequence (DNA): TGTGCCAGCAGCTTAATTGCAGGGTCCCACGAGCAGTACTTC. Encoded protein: CASSLIAGSHEQYF.

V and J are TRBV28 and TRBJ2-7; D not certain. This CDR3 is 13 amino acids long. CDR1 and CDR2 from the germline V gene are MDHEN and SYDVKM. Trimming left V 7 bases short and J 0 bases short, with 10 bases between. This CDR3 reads CASKSRASYEQYF. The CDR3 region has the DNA TGTGCCAGCAAGTCGCGAGCCTCCTACGAGCAGTACTTC.

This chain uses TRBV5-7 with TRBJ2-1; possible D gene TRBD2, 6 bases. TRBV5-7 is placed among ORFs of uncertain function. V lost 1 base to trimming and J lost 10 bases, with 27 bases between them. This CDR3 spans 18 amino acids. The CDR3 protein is CASSLQPSSAQLREEQFF. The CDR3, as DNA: TGTGCCAGCAGCTTGCAACCTTCTAGCGCCCAGCTTAGAGAGGAGCAGTTCTTC.

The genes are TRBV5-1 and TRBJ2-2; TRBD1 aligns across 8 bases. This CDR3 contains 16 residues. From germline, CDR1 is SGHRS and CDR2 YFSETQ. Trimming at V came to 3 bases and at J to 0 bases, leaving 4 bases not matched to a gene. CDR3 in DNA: TGCGCCAGCAGCTCCTCAGGGGGCACGAACACCGGGGAGCTGTTTTTT. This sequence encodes CASSSSGGTNTGELFF.

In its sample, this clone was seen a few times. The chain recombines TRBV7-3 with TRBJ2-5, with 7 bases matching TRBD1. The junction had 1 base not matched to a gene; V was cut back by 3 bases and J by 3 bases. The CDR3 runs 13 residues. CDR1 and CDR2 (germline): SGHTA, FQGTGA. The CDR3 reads CASSFGTEETQYF. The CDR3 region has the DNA TGTGCCAGCAGCTTTGGGACAGAAGAGACCCAGTACTTC.

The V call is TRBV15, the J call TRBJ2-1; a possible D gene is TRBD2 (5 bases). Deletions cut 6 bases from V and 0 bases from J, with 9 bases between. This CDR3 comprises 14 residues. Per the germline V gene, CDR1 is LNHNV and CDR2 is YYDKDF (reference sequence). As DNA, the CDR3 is TGTGCCACCAGTAGCGTAGGCTCCTACAATGAGCAGTTCTTC. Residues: CATSSVGSYNEQFF.

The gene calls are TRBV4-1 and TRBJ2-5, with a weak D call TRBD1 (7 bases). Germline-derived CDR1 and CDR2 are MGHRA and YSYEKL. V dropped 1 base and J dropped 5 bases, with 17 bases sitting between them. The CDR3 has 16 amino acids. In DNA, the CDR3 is TGCGCCAGCAGCCAAGCCCTACAGGGGACTCGGGAGACCCAGTACTTC. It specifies CASSQALQGTRETQYF.

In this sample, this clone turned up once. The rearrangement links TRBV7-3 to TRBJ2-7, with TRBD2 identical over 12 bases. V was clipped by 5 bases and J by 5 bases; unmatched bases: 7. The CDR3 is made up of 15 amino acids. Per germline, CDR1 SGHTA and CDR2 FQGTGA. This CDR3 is CASSTGLAGSDEQYF. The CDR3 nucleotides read TGTGCCAGCAGCACAGGACTAGCGGGATCCGACGAGCAGTACTTC. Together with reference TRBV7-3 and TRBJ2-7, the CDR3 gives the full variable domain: GAGVSQTPSNKVTEKGKYVELRCDPISGHTALYWYRQSLGQGPEFLIYFQGTGAADDSGLPNDRFFAVRPEGSVSTLKIQRTERGDSAVYLCASSTGLAGSDEQYFGPGTRLTVT.

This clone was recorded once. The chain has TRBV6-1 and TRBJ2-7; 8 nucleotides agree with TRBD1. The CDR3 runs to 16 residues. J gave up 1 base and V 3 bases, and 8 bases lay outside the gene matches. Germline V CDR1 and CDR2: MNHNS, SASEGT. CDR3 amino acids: CASSDPDRGLSYEQYF. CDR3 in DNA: TGTGCCAGCAGTGACCCCGACAGGGGACTGTCCTACGAGCAGTACTTC.

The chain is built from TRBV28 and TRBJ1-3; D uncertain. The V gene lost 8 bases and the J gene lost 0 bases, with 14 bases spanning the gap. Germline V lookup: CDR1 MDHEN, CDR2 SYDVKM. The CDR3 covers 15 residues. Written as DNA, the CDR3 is TGTGCCAGCGGGGTCGGACTGAACTCTGGAAACACCATATATTTT. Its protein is CASGVGLNSGNTIYF.

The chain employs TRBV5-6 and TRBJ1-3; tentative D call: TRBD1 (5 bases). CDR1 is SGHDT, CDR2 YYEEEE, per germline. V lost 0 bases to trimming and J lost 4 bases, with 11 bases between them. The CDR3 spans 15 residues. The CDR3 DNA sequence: TGTGCCAGCAGCTTGGAAACAGGTGCCGGAAACACCATATATTTT. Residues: CASSLETGAGNTIYF.

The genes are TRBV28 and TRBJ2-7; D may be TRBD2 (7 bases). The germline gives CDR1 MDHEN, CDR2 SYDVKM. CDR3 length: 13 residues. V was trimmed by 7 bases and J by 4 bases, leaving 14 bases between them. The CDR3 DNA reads TGTGCCAGCAATCGCGGGGGCTTTTACGAGCAGTACTTC. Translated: CASNRGGFYEQYF.

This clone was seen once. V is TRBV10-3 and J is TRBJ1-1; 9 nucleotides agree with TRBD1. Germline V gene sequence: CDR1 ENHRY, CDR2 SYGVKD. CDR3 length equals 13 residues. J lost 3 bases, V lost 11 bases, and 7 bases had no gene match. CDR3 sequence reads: CAANRGLDTEAFF. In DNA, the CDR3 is TGTGCCGCCAACAGGGGGCTGGACACTGAAGCTTTCTTT.

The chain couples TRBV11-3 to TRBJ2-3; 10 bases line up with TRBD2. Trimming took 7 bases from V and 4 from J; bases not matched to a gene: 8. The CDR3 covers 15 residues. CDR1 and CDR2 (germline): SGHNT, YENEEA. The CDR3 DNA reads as TGTGCCAGCACACCCCTTCTAGCGGGAGCAGATACGCAGTATTTT. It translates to CASTPLLAGADTQYF.

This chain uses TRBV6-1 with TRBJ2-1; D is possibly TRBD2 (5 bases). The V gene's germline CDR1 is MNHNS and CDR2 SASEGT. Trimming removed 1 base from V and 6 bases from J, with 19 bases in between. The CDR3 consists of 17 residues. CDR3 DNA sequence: TGTGCCAGCAGTGAAGGGTACACGGCGGGCCGAATCAATGAGCAGTTCTTC. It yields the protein CASSEGYTAGRINEQFF.

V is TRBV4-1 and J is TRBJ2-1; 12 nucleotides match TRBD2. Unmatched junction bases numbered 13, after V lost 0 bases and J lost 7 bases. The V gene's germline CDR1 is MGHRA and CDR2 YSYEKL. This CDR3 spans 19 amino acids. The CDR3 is CASSQDSSGRATSKNEQFF. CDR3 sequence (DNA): TGCGCCAGCAGCCAAGATTCTAGCGGGAGGGCCACATCAAAGAATGAGCAGTTCTTC.

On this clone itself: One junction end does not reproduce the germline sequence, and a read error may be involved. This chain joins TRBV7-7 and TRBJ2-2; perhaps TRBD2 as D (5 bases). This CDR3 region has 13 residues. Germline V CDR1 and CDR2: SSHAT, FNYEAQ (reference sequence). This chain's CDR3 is CASSFSGTGELFF. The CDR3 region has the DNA TGTGCTAGCAGCTTCTCGGGGACCGGGGAGCTGTTTTTT.

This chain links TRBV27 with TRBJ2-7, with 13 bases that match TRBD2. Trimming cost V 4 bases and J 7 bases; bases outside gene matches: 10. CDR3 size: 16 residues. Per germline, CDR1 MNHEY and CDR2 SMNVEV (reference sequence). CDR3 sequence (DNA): TGTGCCAGCAGTTCCCTCGGGACTAGCGGGATAAGGGAGCAGTACTTC. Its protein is CASSSLGTSGIREQYF.

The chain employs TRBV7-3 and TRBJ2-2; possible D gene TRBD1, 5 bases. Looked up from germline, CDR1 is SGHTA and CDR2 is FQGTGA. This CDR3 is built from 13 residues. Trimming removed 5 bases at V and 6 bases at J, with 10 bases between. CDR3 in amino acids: CASSPRVSGELFF. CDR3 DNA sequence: TGTGCCAGCAGCCCCAGGGTCTCCGGGGAGCTGTTTTTT.

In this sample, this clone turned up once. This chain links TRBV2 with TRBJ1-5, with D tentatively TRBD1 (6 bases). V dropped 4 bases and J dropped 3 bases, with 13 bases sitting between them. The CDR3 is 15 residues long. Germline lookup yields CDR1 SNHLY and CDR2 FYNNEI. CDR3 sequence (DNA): TGTGCCAGCAGTGCCAGACAGGATACCAATCAGCCCCAGCATTTT. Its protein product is CASSARQDTNQPQHF.

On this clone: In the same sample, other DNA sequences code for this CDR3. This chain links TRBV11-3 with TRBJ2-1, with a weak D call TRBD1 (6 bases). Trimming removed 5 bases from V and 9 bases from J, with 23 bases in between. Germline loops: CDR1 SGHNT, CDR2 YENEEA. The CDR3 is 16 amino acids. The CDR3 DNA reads TGTGCCAGCAGCCAAACAGGGACCTCATTTTCTGGTGAGCAGTTCTTC. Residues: CASSQTGTSFSGEQFF.

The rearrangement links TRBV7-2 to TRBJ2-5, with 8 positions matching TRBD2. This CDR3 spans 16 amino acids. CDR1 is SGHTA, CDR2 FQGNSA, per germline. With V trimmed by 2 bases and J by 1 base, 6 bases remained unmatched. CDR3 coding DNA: TGTGCCAGCAGCTTAACCGGAACTAGCGGCCAAGAGACCCAGTACTTC. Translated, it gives CASSLTGTSGQETQYF.

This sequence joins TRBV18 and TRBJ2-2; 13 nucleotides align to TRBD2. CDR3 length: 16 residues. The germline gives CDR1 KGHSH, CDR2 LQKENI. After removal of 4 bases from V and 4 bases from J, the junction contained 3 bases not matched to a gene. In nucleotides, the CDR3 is TGTGCCAGCTCACTAGGACTAGCGGGAGCCACCGGGGAGCTGTTTTTT. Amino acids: CASSLGLAGATGELFF.

The CDR3, as DNA: TGTGCCAGCAGTCGACAGGGCGGTCAGCCCCAGCATTTT. It is translated as CASSRQGGQPQHF. The chain carries TRBV6-5 and TRBJ1-5; the match to TRBD1 covers 7 bases. Germline CDR1 reads MNHEY; CDR2 reads SVGAGI. CDR3 length: 13 residues. After removal of 5 bases from V and 6 bases from J, the junction contained 4 bases not matched to a gene.